Listed below are T cell receptor beta chains from one sample, sequenced in a study of T cells after yellow fever vaccination. TCRdb itself ran the 5' RACE reads through MiXCR, one entry per CDR3 protein. The profile covers approximately 300,000 distinct CDR3 sequences, with roughly 10% appearing a single time and 3% to 3.5% taken by the ten largest. The material was CD4+ T cells sorted from PBMCs, obtained 45 days after the yellow fever booster vaccination. The receptor source for this set is a man between 18 and 29 years old who received the YFV17D yellow fever vaccine. The CDR3 runs from the conserved cysteine through the conserved F or W. D genes are given only for firm matches. A clone size is listed for some rows: how often the clone was seen (once, few, many), or a class if it is expanded.

d_gene,abundance,v_gene,len,j_gene,CDR3nt,CDR3aa
.,many,TRBV30,14,TRBJ2-6,TGTGCCTGGAGTGTGGGCTCTGGGGCCAACGTCCTGACTTTC,CAWSVGSGANVLTF
.,.,TRBV5-4,15,TRBJ2-3,TGTGCCAGCAGTCGCCCCGGGACTAGCACAGATACGCAGTATTTT,CASSRPGTSTDTQYF
.,few,TRBV18,13,TRBJ1-2,TGTGCCAGCTCAACAGACAGCGGCTATGGCTACACCTTC,CASSTDSGYGYTF
.,many,TRBV15,13,TRBJ2-5,TGTGCCACCAGCAGACAGCTCCAAGAGACCCAGTACTTC,CATSRQLQETQYF
.,few,TRBV5-1,15,TRBJ2-5,TGCGCCAGCACCCGGATGCGAGGGGGTTCGGAGACCCAGTACTTC,CASTRMRGGSETQYF
TRBD1,.,TRBV29-1,13,TRBJ2-7,TGCAGCGTGGGGGACAGGGGACTATACGAGCAGTACTTC,CSVGDRGLYEQYF
.,.,TRBV4-2,16,TRBJ2-1,TGTGCCAGCAGCCAAGTTGCCAGCGGCGACTACAATGAGCAGTTCTTC,CASSQVASGDYNEQFF
.,few,TRBV7-2,15,TRBJ1-3,TGTGCCAGCAGCCTGACAGTTATTGCTGGAAACACCATATATTTT,CASSLTVIAGNTIYF
.,.,TRBV4-3,15,TRBJ1-4,TGCGCCAGCAGCCAAGATTGGGCCACGAATGAAAAACTGTTTTTT,CASSQDWATNEKLFF
.,many,TRBV4-2,14,TRBJ1-1,TGTGCCAGCAGCCAAGATAACAGGGACCCTGAAGCTTTCTTT,CASSQDNRDPEAFF
.,.,TRBV7-3,15,TRBJ1-6,TGTGCCAGCAGCTTAAGAGGCAGGCTAGGGTCACCCCTCCACTTT,CASSLRGRLGSPLHF